These 29 T cell receptor beta chains originate from one sample sequenced in a study of T cell repertoires in cytomegalovirus infection. TCRdb recomputed calls from the reads with MiXCR, one row per CDR3 protein. The top ten hold roughly 12% of the sample, which has under 450,000 distinct CDR3 sequences, about 34% seen once. No cognate antigen is known for these TCRs. The starting material was cultured PBMCs, obtained from culture after CMV antigen stimulation. These receptors were taken from a human donor in good health (CMV status not recorded). Some clones in this sample may be carry-over from other donors' samples.

V gene TRBV6-6 combines with J gene TRBJ2-4; the D gene is possibly TRBD1 (6 bases). Germline values: CDR1 MNHNY, CDR2 SVGAGI (reference sequence). This CDR3 has 14 amino acids. The V end lost 10 bases, the J end lost 5 bases, and 18 bases lay between the germline ends. This CDR3 reads CATSTGTIENIQYF. CDR3 coding DNA: TGTGCCACCTCAACCGGGACAATCGAAAACATTCAGTACTTC.

This clonotype turned up a few times. This sequence joins TRBV10-3 and TRBJ2-7; perhaps TRBD2 as D (6 bases). V lost 5 bases to trimming and J lost 4 bases, with 12 bases between them. The germline V gene has CDR1 ENHRY and CDR2 SYGVKD. CDR3 length: 13 amino acids. CDR3: CAISSGGTYEQYV. DNA of the CDR3: TGTGCCATCAGTTCTGGGGGGACGTACGAGCAGTACGTC.

V is TRBV6-2 or TRBV6-3 and J is TRBJ2-2, with D possibly being TRBD2 (5 bases). Trimming shortened V by 6 bases and J by 6 bases, and 11 bases separated the two germline ends. The V gene's germline CDR1 is MNHEY and CDR2 SVGEGT. The CDR3 sequence is 13 residues long. The CDR3 loop reads CASRVFSAGELFF. CDR3 bases: TGTGCCAGCAGAGTTTTTAGCGCCGGGGAGCTGTTTTTT.

This clonotype was recorded a few times. The rearrangement uses TRBV12-3 or TRBV12-4 and TRBJ1-2; 10 bases match TRBD1. V dropped 6 bases and J dropped 5; count of bases not matched to a gene: 12. The CDR3 has 16 residues. This CDR3 reads CASSSFPTGGIYGYTF. The CDR3 bases are TGTGCCAGCAGCTCTTTTCCGACAGGGGGCATATATGGCTACACCTTC.

The chain couples TRBV6-2 or TRBV6-3 to TRBJ2-5; D is possibly TRBD1 or TRBD2 (5 bases each). The V gene's germline CDR1 is MNHEY and CDR2 SVGEGT. The V and J ends lost 4 bases and 6 bases respectively, with 18 bases between them. The CDR3 length is 15 residues. The CDR3 region has the DNA TGTGCCAGCAGTTTCCGGGGCCACGTTCACAAGACCCAGTACTTC. The encoded protein is CASSFRGHVHKTQYF.

This clonotype has more than one count but fewer than ten. V and J are TRBV7-3 and TRBJ2-3, with 10 bases aligning to TRBD1. The V and J ends lost 4 bases and 4 bases, in that order; junction bases with no gene match: 8. The CDR3 consists of 16 residues. Germline V lookup: CDR1 SGHTA, CDR2 FQGTGA. The CDR3 sequence: CASSSLRQGASDTQYF. CDR3 nucleotide sequence: TGTGCCAGCAGCTCCTTACGACAGGGGGCGTCAGATACGCAGTATTTT.

Written as DNA, the CDR3 is TGTGCTAGTGGTTTGGATCTCGTTGAGCAGTTCTTC. Residues: CASGLDLVEQFF. The chain recombines TRBV12-5 with TRBJ2-1; D uncertain. This CDR3 comprises 12 residues. V was trimmed by 1 base and J by 9 bases, leaving 7 bases between them. The germline V gene has CDR1 LGHNT and CDR2 FRNRAP.

A single count supports this clonotype. This rearrangement joins TRBV19 to TRBJ2-5; D is uncertain. With 3 bases removed from V and 7 bases from J, the gap between germline ends came to 9 bases. This CDR3 has 12 residues. The germline CDR1 and CDR2 sequences are LNHDA and SQIVND (reference sequence). CDR3 in DNA: TGTGCCAGTAGTATGGATCTTAGGACCCAGTACTTC. It specifies CASSMDLRTQYF.

The J gene is TRBJ2-2, the V gene TRBV7-6; unclear D gene. The germline gives CDR1 SGHVS, CDR2 FNYEAQ. The V end lost 0 bases, the J end lost 7 bases, and 12 bases lay between the germline ends. The CDR3 extends over 15 amino acids. The DNA for the CDR3 is TGTGCCAGCAGCTTAGCCTCTGCGGACGACGGGGAGCTGTTTTTT. Translation: CASSLASADDGELFF. The whole variable domain, filled in from reference TRBV7-6 and TRBJ2-2, reads GAGVSQSPRYKVTKRGQDVALRCDPISGHVSLYWYRQALGQGPEFLTYFNYEAQQDKSGLPNDRFSAERPEGSISTLTIQRTEQRDSAMYRCASSLASADDGELFFGEGSRLTVL.

The table lists this clonotype with many counts. J is TRBJ1-1 and V is TRBV7-9; D might be TRBD1 (5 bases). The germline V and J ends were trimmed by 1 base and 4 bases, with 13 bases remaining between them. Germline lookup yields CDR1 SEHNR and CDR2 FQNEAQ (reference sequence). The CDR3 is 15 residues long. CDR3 sequence (DNA): TGTGCCAGCAGCTTAGAGGACATCACGGGCACTGAAGCTTTCTTT. This sequence encodes CASSLEDITGTEAFF.

This clonotype appeared a few times. This chain joins TRBV7-2 and TRBJ2-5; tentative D call: TRBD2 (5 bases). Germline-derived CDR1 and CDR2 are SGHTA and FQGNSA. The CDR3 consists of 15 residues. V lost 5 bases and J lost 3, with 16 bases in between. In DNA, the CDR3 is TGTGCCAGCAGCCGACGTAGCTTGGGAGAAGAGACCCAGTACTTC. This translates into CASSRRSLGEETQYF.

J is TRBJ1-1 and V is TRBV20-1; D is unclear. The CDR3 is made up of 13 amino acids. V was shortened by 3 bases and J by 1 base, with 9 bases between the two germline ends. Germline V CDR1 and CDR2: DFQATT, SNEGSKA (reference sequence). CDR3 nucleotides: TGCAGTGCTAGGAAGGAGACGAACACTGAAGCTTTCTTT. Its translation: CSARKETNTEAFF.

Regarding this clonotype: It is likely a read error: a sequence one base away is far more abundant. The rearrangement joins TRBV7-2 to TRBJ1-6; 8 bases align to TRBD1. The CDR3 is 14 residues long. Germline V gene lookup returns CDR1 SGHTA and CDR2 FQGNSA. The CDR3 loop reads CANSLGQGNSPLHF. CDR3 coding DNA: TGTGCCAACAGCCTAGGACAGGGAAATTCACCCCTCCACTTT.

J is TRBJ2-5 and V is TRBV5-4; D call uncertain. The V end was cut by 4 bases, the J end by 5 bases, with 9 bases between. The CDR3 is made up of 12 amino acids. Per the germline V gene, CDR1 is SGHNT and CDR2 is YYREEE (reference sequence). The CDR3 loop is CASSQPAETQYF. The CDR3, as DNA: TGTGCCAGCAGCCAACCGGCGGAGACCCAGTACTTC.

In its sample, this clonotype was seen a few times. The chain uses TRBV7-2 and TRBJ2-3, with 8 bases identical to TRBD2. Germline V gene lookup returns CDR1 SGHTA and CDR2 FQGNSA. The CDR3 extends over 16 amino acids. With V trimmed by 3 bases and J by 6 bases, 11 bases remained unmatched. DNA for the CDR3: TGTGCCAGCAGCTTCCAAGCGGGAGCCACGTGGGATACGCAGTATTTT. Amino acids: CASSFQAGATWDTQYF. Together with reference TRBV7-2 and TRBJ2-3, the CDR3 gives the full variable domain: GAGVSQSPSNKVTEKGKDVELRCDPISGHTALYWYRQSLGQGLEFLIYFQGNSAPDKSGLPSDRFSAERTGGSVSTLTIQRTQQEDSAVYLCASSFQAGATWDTQYFGPGTRLTVL.

The genes are TRBV28 and TRBJ1-1; D remains ambiguous. Trimming removed 4 bases at V and 11 bases at J, with 8 bases between. From germline, CDR1 is MDHEN and CDR2 SYDVKM. The CDR3 spans 10 residues. CDR3 in DNA: TGTGCCAGCAGTTCCGTGGGGGCTTTCTTT. Protein: CASSSVGAFF.

This clonotype was detected only a few times. The rearrangement links TRBV7-2 to TRBJ1-1, with D maybe TRBD1 (5 bases). CDR1 and CDR2 (germline): SGHTA, FQGNSA. V was cut by 3 bases and J by 6 bases, with 23 bases left in between. The CDR3 totals 17 residues. The CDR3 nucleotides read TGTGCCAGCAGCTTCGTCCGGCCTTCCCCCAGGGTGCCTGAAGCTTTCTTT. Amino acid sequence: CASSFVRPSPRVPEAFF.

This clonotype came up a few times. This chain uses TRBV12-3 or TRBV12-4 with TRBJ1-1; D remains unclear. Deletions cut 7 bases from V and 1 base from J, with 13 bases between. This CDR3 is 14 amino acids long. The CDR3 spells CASKTTTTNTEAFF. The CDR3 nucleotides are TGTGCCAGCAAAACCACTACTACGAACACTGAAGCTTTCTTT.

This clonotype was detected many times. The chain links TRBV7-9 to TRBJ2-5; 8 nucleotides line up with TRBD2. V shed 11 bases, J shed 3 bases, and the junction held 5 bases outside the gene matches. Germline V gene lookup returns CDR1 SEHNR and CDR2 FQNEAQ (reference sequence). The CDR3 has 12 residues. The CDR3 reads CAGRGGEETQYF. The CDR3, as DNA: TGTGCCGGACGGGGGGGAGAAGAGACCCAGTACTTC.

In its sample, this clonotype was seen many times. V usage is TRBV6-2 or TRBV6-3 and J usage is TRBJ2-1; D could derive from TRBD1 or TRBD2 (5 bases each). The ends were cut back, 1 base at V and 8 bases at J, with 21 bases in the middle. CDR1 and CDR2 from the germline V gene are MNHEY and SVGEGT. The CDR3 extends over 17 amino acids. The CDR3 sequence is CASSYFVGRDLEHEQFF. In nucleotides, the CDR3 is TGTGCCAGCAGTTACTTCGTCGGCCGGGACCTAGAGCATGAGCAGTTCTTC.

This clonotype was observed once. The chain carries TRBV12-3 or TRBV12-4 and TRBJ2-7; possibly TRBD2 for D (6 bases). The CDR3 consists of 16 residues. Trimming shortened V by 6 bases and J by 3 bases, and 21 bases separated the two germline ends. The CDR3 coding sequence is TGTGCCAGCAGCTTCTCCCGGGAGTCTGGTATCTACGAGCAGTACTTC. Translating gives CASSFSRESGIYEQYF.

The sample holds a few counts of this clonotype. The chain is built from TRBV6-2 or TRBV6-3 and TRBJ2-4, with D perhaps TRBD1 or TRBD2 (5 bases each). CDR1 is MNHEY and CDR2 is SVGEGT in the germline V gene. Trimming cost V 2 bases and J 2 bases, with 16 bases left between them. The CDR3 is made up of 17 amino acids. CDR3 nucleotides: TGTGCCAGCAGTTACGGAGGAACAGGTCGACCCAAAAACATTCAGTACTTC. Its translation: CASSYGGTGRPKNIQYF.

The rearrangement joins TRBV7-3 to TRBJ2-3, with 10 positions matching TRBD2. This CDR3 spans 15 amino acids. In germline, CDR1 is SGHTA, CDR2 FQGTGA. V lost 3 bases to trimming and J lost 3 bases; unmatched junction nucleotides: 3. CDR3 protein: CASSFTSGATDTQYF. CDR3 sequence (DNA): TGTGCCAGCAGCTTCACTAGCGGGGCGACAGATACGCAGTATTTT. Full variable domain (remainder filled in from reference TRBV7-3 and TRBJ2-3): GAGVSQTPSNKVTEKGKYVELRCDPISGHTALYWYRQSLGQGPEFLIYFQGTGAADDSGLPNDRFFAVRPEGSVSTLKIQRTERGDSAVYLCASSFTSGATDTQYFGPGTRLTVL.

This clonotype came up many times. This chain uses TRBV7-2 with TRBJ1-5; D possibly corresponds to TRBD1 (6 bases). Germline values: CDR1 SGHTA, CDR2 FQGNSA. This CDR3 is 15 amino acids long. Trimming left V 3 bases short and J 5 bases short, with 14 bases between. The CDR3 sequence is CASSFHDRRDQPQHF. In nucleotides, the CDR3 is TGTGCCAGCAGCTTCCACGACAGGAGAGATCAGCCCCAGCATTTT.

The genes are TRBV10-3 and TRBJ1-1; D is perhaps TRBD1 (5 bases). CDR1 is ENHRY and CDR2 is SYGVKD in the germline V gene. V was trimmed by 6 bases and J by 0 bases, leaving 11 bases between them. This CDR3 region has 14 residues. The CDR3 bases are TGTGCCATCAGGGCCGGGGCGATGAACACTGAAGCTTTCTTT. This codes for CAIRAGAMNTEAFF.

Of note for this clonotype: The CDR3 carries no conserved terminal phenylalanine or tryptophan, so it likely arises from a read error. J is TRBJ2-1 and V is TRBV5-1; D is possibly TRBD2 (6 bases). There are 14 residues in the CDR3. Looked up from germline, CDR1 is SGHRS and CDR2 is YFSETQ. Trimming took off 0 bases at V and 10 bases at J, with 14 bases between the two ends. The CDR3 sequence: CASSLGDSGSEQFL. The CDR3 DNA follows: TGCGCCAGCAGCTTGGGGGACTCAGGTTCCGAGCAGTTCTTA.

The chain combines TRBV6-1 with TRBJ1-1; 7 bases agree with TRBD1. The CDR3 runs to 16 residues. The J segment lost 0 bases and the V segment lost 5 bases, leaving 9 bases of the junction unmatched. Germline CDR1 is MNHNS and CDR2 is SASEGT. Here the CDR3 DNA reads TGTGCCAGCAGTTTCCTCCCGGGACAGCTGAACACTGAAGCTTTCTTT. Protein: CASSFLPGQLNTEAFF.

This chain links TRBV7-2 with TRBJ1-2, with a tentative D call TRBD1 (5 bases). V was pared by 4 bases and J by 5 bases, with 11 bases between. Germline assignment: CDR1 SGHTA and CDR2 FQGNSA. The CDR3 is made up of 13 amino acids. The DNA for the CDR3 is TGTGCCAGCAGCTCCCCCTCAGGGTATGGCTACACCTTC. Protein: CASSSPSGYGYTF.

This clonotype was found a few times. The chain uses TRBV7-3 and TRBJ2-3; D is undetermined. This CDR3 has 16 residues. V was shortened by 1 base and J by 0 bases, with 11 bases between the two germline ends. CDR1 is SGHTA and CDR2 is FQGTGA in the germline V gene. The CDR3 loop reads CASSLIPVRSTDTQYF. The CDR3 nucleotides are TGTGCCAGCAGCTTAATTCCAGTTAGAAGCACAGATACGCAGTATTTT.